This T cell receptor beta chain was obtained from a study of patients and donors after allogeneic stem cell transplantation (dated by TCRdb to about 2020). Including the terminal cysteine and phenylalanine, the CDR3 comprises 14 residues. This entry keeps only the CDR3 DNA: 42 bases, framed from base 1. The germline V gene yields SGHTS for CDR1 and YDEGEE for CDR2. The V end loses 3 bases and the J end loses 0 bases, and a stretch of 7 bases separates them. Library preparation was by RT-PCR. Sequenced using a NextSeq 550. TCRdb handled the public reads itself, with Q25 trimming in fastp and clone calling in MiXCR, and kept productive beta chains. Rows matching on CDR3 protein sequence are summarized as one entry with the most common DNA and genes. The sample yields approximately 200,000 distinct CDR3 sequences; 38% were counted once. Clones ranked in the top ten supply more than 9% of the sample. This clonotype has more than one count but fewer than ten. Its binding antigen is unknown. Base qualities are not recorded, but no much larger clone differs from it by a single base.

Recombination linked TRBV5-8 to TRBJ1-3; the D gene lacks a confident call. This receptor was taken from a human donor who was either an allogeneic HSCT recipient or a stem cell or donor lymphocyte infusion donor (not recorded which). It is not recorded whose cells these are; they may come from a transplant donor. What was sequenced was blood, either unsorted or a sorted T cell fraction (not recorded which). The CDR3 protein sequence reads: CASSWVGSGNTIYF. The sequenced DNA is TGTGCCAGCAGCTGGGTGGGCTCTGGAAACACCATATATTTT. The reference TRBV5-8 and TRBJ1-3 proteins fill in what lies around the CDR3, so the full variable domain reads EAGVTQSPTHLIKTRGQQATLRCSPISGHTSVYWYQQALGLGLQFLLWYDEGEERNRGNFPPRFSGRQFPNYSSELNVNALELEDSALYLCASSWVGSGNTIYFGEGSWLTVV.